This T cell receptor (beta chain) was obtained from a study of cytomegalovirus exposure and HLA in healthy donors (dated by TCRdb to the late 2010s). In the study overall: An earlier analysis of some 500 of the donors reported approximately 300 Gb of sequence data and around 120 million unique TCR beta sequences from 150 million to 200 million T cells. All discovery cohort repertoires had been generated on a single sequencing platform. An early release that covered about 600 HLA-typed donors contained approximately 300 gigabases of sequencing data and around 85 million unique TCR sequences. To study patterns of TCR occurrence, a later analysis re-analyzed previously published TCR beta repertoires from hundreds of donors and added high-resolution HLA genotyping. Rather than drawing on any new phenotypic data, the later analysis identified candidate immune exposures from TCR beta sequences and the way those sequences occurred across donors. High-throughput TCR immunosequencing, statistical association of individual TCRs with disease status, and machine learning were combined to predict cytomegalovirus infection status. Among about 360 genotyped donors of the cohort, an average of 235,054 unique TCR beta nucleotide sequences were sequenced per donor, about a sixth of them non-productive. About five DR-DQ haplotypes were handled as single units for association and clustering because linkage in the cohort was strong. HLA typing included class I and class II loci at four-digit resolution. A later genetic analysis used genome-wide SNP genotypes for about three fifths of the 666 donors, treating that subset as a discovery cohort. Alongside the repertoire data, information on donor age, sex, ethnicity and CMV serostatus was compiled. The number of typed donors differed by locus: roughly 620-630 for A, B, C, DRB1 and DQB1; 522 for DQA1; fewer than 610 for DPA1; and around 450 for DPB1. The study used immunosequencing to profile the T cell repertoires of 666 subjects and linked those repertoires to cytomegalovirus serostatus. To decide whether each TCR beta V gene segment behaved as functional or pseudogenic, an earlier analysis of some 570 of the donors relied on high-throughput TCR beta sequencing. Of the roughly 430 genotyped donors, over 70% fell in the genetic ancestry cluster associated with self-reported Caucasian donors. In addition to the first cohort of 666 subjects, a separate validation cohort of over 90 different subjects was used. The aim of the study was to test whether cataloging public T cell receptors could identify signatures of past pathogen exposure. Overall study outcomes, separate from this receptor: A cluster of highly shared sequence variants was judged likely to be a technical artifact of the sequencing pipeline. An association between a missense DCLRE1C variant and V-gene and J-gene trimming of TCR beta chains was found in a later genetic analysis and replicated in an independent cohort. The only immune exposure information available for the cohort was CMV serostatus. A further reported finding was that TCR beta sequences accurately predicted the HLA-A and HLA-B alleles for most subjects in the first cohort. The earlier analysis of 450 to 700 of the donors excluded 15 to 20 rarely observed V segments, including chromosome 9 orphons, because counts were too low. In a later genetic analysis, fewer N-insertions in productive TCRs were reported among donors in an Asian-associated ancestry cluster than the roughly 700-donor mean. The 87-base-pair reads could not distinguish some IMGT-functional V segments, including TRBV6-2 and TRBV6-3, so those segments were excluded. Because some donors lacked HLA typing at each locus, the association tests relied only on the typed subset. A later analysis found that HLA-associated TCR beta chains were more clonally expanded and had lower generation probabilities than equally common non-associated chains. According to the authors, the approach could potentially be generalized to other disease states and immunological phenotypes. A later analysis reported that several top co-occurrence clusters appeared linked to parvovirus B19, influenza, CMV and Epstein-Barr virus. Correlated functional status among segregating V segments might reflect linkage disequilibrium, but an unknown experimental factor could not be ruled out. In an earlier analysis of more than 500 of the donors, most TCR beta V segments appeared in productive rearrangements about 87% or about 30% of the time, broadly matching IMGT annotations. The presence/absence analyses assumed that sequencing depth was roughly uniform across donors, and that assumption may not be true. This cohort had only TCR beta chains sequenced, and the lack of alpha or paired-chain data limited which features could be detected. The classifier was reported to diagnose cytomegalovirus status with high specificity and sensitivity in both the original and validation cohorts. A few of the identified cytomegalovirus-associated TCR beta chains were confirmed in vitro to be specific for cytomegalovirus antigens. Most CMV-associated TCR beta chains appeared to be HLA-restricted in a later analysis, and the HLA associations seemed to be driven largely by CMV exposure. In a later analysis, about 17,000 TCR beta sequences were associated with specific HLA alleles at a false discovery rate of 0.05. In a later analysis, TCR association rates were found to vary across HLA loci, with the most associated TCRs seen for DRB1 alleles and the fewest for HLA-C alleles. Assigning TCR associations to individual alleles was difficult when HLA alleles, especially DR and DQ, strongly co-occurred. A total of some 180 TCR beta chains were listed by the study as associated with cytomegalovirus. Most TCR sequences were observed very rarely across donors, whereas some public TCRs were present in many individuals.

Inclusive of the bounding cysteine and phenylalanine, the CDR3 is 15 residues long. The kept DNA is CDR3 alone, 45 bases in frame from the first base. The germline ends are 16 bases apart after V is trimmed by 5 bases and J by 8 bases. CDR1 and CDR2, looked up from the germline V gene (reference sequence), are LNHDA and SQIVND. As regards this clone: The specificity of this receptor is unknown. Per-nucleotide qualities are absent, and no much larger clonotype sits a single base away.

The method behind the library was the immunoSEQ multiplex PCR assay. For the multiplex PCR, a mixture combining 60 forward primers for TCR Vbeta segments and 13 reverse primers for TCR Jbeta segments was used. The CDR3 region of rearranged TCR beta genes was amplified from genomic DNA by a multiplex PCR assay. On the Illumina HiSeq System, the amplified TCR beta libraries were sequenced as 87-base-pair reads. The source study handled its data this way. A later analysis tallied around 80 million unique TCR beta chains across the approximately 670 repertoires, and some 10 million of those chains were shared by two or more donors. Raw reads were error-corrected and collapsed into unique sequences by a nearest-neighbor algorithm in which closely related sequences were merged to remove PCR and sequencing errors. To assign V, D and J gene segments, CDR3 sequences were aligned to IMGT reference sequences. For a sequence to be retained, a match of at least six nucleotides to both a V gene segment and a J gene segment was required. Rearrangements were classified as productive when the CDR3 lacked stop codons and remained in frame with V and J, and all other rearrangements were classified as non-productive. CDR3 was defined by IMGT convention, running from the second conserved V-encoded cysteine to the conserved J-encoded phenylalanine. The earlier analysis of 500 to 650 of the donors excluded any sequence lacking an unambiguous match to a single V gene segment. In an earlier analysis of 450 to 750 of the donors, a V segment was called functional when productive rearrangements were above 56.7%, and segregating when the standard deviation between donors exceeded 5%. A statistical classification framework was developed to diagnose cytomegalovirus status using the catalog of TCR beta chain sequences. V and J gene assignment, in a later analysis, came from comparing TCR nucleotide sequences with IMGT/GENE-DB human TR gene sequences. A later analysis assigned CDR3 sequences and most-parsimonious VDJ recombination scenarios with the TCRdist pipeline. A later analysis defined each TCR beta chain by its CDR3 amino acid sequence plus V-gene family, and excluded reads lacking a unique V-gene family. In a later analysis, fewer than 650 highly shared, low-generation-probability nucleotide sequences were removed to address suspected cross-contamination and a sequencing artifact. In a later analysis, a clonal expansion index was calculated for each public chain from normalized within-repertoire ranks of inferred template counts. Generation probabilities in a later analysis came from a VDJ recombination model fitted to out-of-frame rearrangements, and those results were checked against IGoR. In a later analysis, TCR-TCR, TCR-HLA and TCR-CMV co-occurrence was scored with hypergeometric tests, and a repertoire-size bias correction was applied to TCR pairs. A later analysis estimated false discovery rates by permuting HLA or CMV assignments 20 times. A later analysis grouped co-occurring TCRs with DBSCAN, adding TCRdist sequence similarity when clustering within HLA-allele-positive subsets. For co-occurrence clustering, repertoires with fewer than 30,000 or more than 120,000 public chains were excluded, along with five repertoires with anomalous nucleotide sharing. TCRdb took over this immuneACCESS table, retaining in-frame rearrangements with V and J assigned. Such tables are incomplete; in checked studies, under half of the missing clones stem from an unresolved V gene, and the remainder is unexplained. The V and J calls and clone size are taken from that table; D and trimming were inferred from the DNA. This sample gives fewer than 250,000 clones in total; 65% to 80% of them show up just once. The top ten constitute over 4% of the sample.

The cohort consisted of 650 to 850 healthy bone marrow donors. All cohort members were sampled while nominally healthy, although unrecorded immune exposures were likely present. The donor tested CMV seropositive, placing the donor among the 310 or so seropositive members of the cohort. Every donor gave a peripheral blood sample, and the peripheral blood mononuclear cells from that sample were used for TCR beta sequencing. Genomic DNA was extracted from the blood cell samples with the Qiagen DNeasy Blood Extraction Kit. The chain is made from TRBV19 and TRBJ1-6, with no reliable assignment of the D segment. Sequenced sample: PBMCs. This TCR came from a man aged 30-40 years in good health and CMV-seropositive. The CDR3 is CASSPRTGWDSPLHF. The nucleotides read TGTGCCAGTAGTCCCCGGACGGGATGGGATTCACCCCTCCACTTT.